Following are 12 T cell receptor beta chains from one sample sequenced in a study of graft-versus-host responses after intestinal transplantation. Antigens for these TCRs are unknown. Assay: immunoSEQ multiplex PCR; the TCRdb copy retains only in-frame clones and omits some. The table has over 100,000 clones, roughly nine tenths seen once. Specimen: unstimulated CD4+ T cells sorted from spleen or lymph node cells, collected before transplant. The origin of the receptors is a human donor who was the organ donor for an intestinal transplant.

This CDR3 is CSVTDREGEKLFF. The CDR3 DNA reads TGCAGCGTTACGGACAGGGAAGGCGAAAAACTGTTTTTT. The chain links TRBV29-1 to TRBJ1-4; 8 bases match TRBD1. The germline CDR1 and CDR2 sequences are SQVTM and ANQGSEA. J was trimmed by 8 bases and V by 5 bases; bases with no gene match: 7. The CDR3 loop spans 13 amino acids. Full variable domain (remainder filled in from reference TRBV29-1 and TRBJ1-4): SAVISQKPSRDICQRGTSLTIQCQVDSQVTMMFWYRQQPGQSLTLIATANQGSEATYESGFVIDKFPISRPNLTFSTLTVSNMSPEDSSIYLCSVTDREGEKLFFGSGTQLSVL.

This chain connects TRBV2 to TRBJ1-1; the match to TRBD1 covers 8 bases. The germline V gene encodes CDR1 SNHLY and CDR2 FYNNEI. J gave up 7 bases and V 4 bases, and 5 bases lay outside the gene matches. The CDR3 spans 13 residues. In DNA, the CDR3 is TGTGCCAGCAGTGGGCAGGGGGCGGGTGAAGCTTTCTTT. This gives the protein CASSGQGAGEAFF.

The chain employs TRBV7-2 and TRBJ2-1; D is unresolved. The CDR3 consists of 15 residues. Germline CDR1 SGHTA, CDR2 FQGNSA. V was pared by 2 bases and J by 0 bases, with 8 bases between. The CDR3 spells CASSLTRPSYNEQFF. DNA of the CDR3: TGTGCCAGCAGCTTAACCCGGCCCTCCTACAATGAGCAGTTCTTC.

This chain joins TRBV6-1 and TRBJ2-3, with D perhaps TRBD2 (6 bases). Trimming took off 9 bases at V and 1 base at J, with 14 bases between the two ends. CDR3 size: 14 residues. Germline CDR1 MNHNS, CDR2 SASEGT. CDR3 residues: CASRWDSRTDTQYF. The CDR3 DNA reads TGTGCCAGTAGATGGGACTCCCGCACAGATACGCAGTATTTT.

This chain uses TRBV6-6 with TRBJ1-3; D not resolved. Per germline, CDR1 MNHNY and CDR2 SVGAGI (reference sequence). This CDR3 has 15 residues. The V and J ends lost 2 bases and 1 base respectively, with 9 bases between them. The CDR3 DNA sequence: TGTGCCAGCAGTTACGCCTGGGGTTCTGGAAACACCATATATTTT. This gives the protein CASSYAWGSGNTIYF.

The V call is TRBV2, the J call TRBJ1-5; the D gene is possibly TRBD1 (5 bases). Germline CDR1 is SNHLY and CDR2 is FYNNEI. V shed 8 bases and J shed 3 bases, with 14 bases lying between them. The CDR3 extends over 14 amino acids. The CDR3: CASLSGQFNQPQHF. Here the CDR3 DNA reads TGTGCCAGCTTAAGTGGACAATTCAATCAGCCCCAGCATTTT.

As concerns this clone: Compared with germline, one end of the junction differs, possibly owing to a read error. The chain recombines TRBV7-2 with TRBJ2-2, with 10 bases matching TRBD1. The CDR3 runs to 15 residues. From germline, CDR1 is SGHTA and CDR2 FQGNSA. The CDR3 coding sequence is TGTGCCAGCAGCTTAAGGGACAGGGGAACCGGGAAGCTGTTTTTT. This sequence encodes CASSLRDRGTGKLFF.

The CDR3 loop is CASSLANRGYTF. The CDR3 DNA follows: TGTGCCAGCAGCTTAGCGAACAGGGGCTACACCTTC. The V call is TRBV7-2, the J call TRBJ1-2, with D possibly TRBD1 on 5 matching bases. The CDR3 sequence is 12 residues long. The V gene lost 0 bases and the J gene lost 8 bases, with 7 bases spanning the gap. CDR1 and CDR2 from the germline V gene are SGHTA and FQGNSA.

This chain joins TRBV11-2 and TRBJ2-7; D may be TRBD1 or TRBD2 (5 bases each). The CDR3 contains 14 residues. Germline V gene lookup returns CDR1 SGHAT and CDR2 FQNNGV. The ends were cut back, 5 bases at V and 2 bases at J, with 13 bases in the middle. CDR3 amino acids: CASSTGTGTYEQYF. The CDR3 coding sequence is TGTGCCAGCAGCACCGGGACGGGGACCTACGAGCAGTACTTC.

This chain links TRBV7-7 with TRBJ2-1; TRBD1 matches 7 bases. Germline V lookup: CDR1 SSHAT, CDR2 FNYEAQ (reference sequence). V lost 4 bases, J lost 6 bases, and 12 bases stayed unmatched. This CDR3 has 16 residues. The CDR3 is CASSSTRGTSFNEQFF. CDR3 nucleotide sequence: TGTGCCAGCAGCTCGACCAGGGGGACATCTTTCAATGAGCAGTTCTTC.

The chain uses TRBV19 and TRBJ1-5, with TRBD1 as a possible D gene (6 bases). Trimming left V 5 bases short and J 7 bases short, with 12 bases between. Germline CDR1 and CDR2: LNHDA and SQIVND (reference sequence). The CDR3 totals 13 residues. In DNA, the CDR3 is TGTGCCAGTAGTCCTCCTAGGGGGCAGCCCCAGCATTTT. Translation: CASSPPRGQPQHF.

The chain links TRBV7-2 to TRBJ1-3; D unresolved. CDR1 and CDR2 from the germline V gene are SGHTA and FQGNSA. V lost 2 bases to trimming and J lost 0 bases, with 8 bases between them. The length of the CDR3 is 15 residues. CDR3 DNA: TGTGCCAGCAGCTTAAGGTACAGCTCTGGAAACACCATATATTTT. Its protein is CASSLRYSSGNTIYF.